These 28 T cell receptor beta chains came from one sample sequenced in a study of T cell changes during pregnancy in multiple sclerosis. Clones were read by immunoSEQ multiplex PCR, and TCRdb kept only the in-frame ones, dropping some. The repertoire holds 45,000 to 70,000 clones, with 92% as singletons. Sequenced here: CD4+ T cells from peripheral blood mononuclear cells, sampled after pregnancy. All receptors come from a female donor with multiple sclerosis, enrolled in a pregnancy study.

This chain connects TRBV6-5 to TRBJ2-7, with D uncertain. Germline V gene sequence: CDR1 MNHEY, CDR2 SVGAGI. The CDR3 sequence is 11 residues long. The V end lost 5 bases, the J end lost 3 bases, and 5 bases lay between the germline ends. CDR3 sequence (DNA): TGTGCCAGCAGTCGACACTACGAGCAGTACTTC. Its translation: CASSRHYEQYF.

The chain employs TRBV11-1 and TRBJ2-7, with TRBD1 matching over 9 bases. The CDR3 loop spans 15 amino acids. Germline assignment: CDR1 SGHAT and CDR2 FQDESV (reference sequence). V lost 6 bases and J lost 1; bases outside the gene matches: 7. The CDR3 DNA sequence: TGTGCCAGCAGTCGTGCCGGGACAGGGTCCTACGAGCAGTACTTC. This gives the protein CASSRAGTGSYEQYF.

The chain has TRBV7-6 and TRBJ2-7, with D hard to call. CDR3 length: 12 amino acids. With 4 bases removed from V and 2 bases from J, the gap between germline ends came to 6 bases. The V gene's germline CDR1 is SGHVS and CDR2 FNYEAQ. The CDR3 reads CASSSTAYEQYF. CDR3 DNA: TGTGCCAGCAGCTCCACGGCCTACGAGCAGTACTTC.

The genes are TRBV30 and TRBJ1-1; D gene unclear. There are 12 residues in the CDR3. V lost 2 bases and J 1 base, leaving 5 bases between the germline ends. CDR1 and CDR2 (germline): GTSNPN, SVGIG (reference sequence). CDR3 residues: CAWSRENTEAFF. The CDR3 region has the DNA TGTGCCTGGAGTAGAGAGAACACTGAAGCTTTCTTT.

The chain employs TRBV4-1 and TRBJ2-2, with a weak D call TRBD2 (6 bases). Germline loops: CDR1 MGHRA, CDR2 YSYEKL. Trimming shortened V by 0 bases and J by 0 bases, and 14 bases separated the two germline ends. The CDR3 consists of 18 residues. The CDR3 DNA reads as TGCGCCAGCAGCCAAGATTCGGGAGCGATGGCGAACACCGGGGAGCTGTTTTTT. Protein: CASSQDSGAMANTGELFF.

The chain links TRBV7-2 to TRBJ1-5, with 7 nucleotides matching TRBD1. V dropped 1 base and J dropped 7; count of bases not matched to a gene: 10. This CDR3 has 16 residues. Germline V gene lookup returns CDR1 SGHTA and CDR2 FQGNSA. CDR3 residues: CASSLGRTGQGQPQHF. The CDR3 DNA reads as TGTGCCAGCAGCTTAGGTCGGACAGGCCAGGGGCAGCCCCAGCATTTT.

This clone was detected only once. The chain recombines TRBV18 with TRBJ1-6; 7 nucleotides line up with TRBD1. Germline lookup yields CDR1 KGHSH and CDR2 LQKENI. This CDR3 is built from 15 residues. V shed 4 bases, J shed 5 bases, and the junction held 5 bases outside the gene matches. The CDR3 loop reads CASSQGQVDNSPLHF. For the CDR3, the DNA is TGTGCCAGCTCACAAGGACAGGTCGATAATTCACCCCTCCACTTT.

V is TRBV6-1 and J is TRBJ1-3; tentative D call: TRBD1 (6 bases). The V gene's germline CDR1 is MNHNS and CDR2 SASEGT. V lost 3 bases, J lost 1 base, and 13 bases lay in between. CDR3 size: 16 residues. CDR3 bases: TGTGCCAGCAGTGAGGACCCTAGGGGGTCTGGAAACACCATATATTTT. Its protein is CASSEDPRGSGNTIYF.

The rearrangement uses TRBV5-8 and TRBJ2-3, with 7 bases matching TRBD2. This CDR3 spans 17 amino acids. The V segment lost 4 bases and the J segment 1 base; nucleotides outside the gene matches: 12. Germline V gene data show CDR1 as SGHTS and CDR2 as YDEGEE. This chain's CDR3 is CASSVSRAGLGTDTQYF. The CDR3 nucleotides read TGTGCCAGCAGCGTTTCCCGAGCGGGGTTAGGCACAGATACGCAGTATTTT.

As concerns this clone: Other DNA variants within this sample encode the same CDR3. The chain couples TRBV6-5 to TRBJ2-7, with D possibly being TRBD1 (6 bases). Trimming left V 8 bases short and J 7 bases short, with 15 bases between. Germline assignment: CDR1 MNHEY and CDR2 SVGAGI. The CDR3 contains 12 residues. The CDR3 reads CASQGFHYEQYF. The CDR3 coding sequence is TGTGCCAGCCAGGGGTTTCACTATGAGCAGTACTTC.

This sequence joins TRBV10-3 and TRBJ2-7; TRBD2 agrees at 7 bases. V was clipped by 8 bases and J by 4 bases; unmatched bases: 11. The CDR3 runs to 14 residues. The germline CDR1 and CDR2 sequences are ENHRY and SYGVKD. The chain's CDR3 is CAIGGGKGNYEQYF. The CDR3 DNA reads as TGTGCCATCGGGGGAGGGAAAGGCAATTACGAGCAGTACTTC.

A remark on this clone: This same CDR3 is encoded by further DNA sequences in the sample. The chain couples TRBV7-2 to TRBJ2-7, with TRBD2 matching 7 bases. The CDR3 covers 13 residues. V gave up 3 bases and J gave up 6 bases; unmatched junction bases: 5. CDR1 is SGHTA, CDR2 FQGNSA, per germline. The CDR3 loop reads CASSLGRGSEQYF. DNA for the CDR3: TGTGCCAGCAGCTTGGGGCGGGGGAGCGAGCAGTACTTC.

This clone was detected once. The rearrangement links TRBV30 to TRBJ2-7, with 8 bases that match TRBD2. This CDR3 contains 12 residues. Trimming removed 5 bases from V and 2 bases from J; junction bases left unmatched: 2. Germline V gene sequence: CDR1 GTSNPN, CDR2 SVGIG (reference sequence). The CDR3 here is CAWAGGAYEQYF. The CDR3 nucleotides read TGTGCCTGGGCGGGGGGTGCCTACGAGCAGTACTTC. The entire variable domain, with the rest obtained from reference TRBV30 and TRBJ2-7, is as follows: SQTIHQWPATLVQPVGSPLSLECTVEGTSNPNLYWYRQAAGRGLQLLFYSVGIGQISSEVPQNLSASRPQDRQFILSSKKLLLSDSGFYLCAWAGGAYEQYFGPGTRLTVT.

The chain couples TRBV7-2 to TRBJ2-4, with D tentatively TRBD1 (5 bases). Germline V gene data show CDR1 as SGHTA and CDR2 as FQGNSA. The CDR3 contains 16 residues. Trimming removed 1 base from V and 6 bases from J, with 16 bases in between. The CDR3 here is CASSLGVGITGNIQYF. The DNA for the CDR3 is TGTGCCAGCAGCTTAGGGGTAGGAATTACAGGAAACATTCAGTACTTC. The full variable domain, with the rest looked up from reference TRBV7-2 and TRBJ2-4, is GAGVSQSPSNKVTEKGKDVELRCDPISGHTALYWYRQSLGQGLEFLIYFQGNSAPDKSGLPSDRFSAERTGGSVSTLTIQRTQQEDSAVYLCASSLGVGITGNIQYFGAGTRLSVL.

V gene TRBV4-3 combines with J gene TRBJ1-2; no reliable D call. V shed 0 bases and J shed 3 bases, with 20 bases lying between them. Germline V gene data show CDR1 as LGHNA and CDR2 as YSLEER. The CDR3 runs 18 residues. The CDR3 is CASSQDLGHMSRDYGYTF. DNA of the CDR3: TGCGCCAGCAGCCAAGATCTGGGCCACATGAGTCGCGACTATGGCTACACCTTC.

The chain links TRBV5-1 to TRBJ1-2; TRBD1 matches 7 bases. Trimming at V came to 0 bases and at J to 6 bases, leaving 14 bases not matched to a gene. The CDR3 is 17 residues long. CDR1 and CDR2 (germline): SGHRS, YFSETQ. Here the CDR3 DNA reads TGCGCCAGCAGCTTGGCAGTATCAGGGAAGGGGGCGCATGGCTACACCTTC. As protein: CASSLAVSGKGAHGYTF.

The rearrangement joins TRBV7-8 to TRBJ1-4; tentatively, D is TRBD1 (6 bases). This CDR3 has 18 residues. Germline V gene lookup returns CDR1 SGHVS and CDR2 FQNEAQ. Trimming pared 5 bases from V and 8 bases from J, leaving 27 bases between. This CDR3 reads CASSVDLLQGRSAEKLFF. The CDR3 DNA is TGTGCCAGCAGCGTGGACCTCTTACAGGGACGGAGCGCGGAAAAACTGTTTTTT.

This CDR3 is CSVEDRSYEQYF. CDR3 DNA sequence: TGCAGCGTTGAGGACAGGAGTTACGAGCAGTACTTC. V is TRBV29-1 and J is TRBJ2-7; 7 nucleotides agree with TRBD1. The CDR3 loop spans 12 amino acids. CDR1 is SQVTM, CDR2 ANQGSEA, per germline. V was clipped by 3 bases and J by 4 bases; unmatched bases: 3.

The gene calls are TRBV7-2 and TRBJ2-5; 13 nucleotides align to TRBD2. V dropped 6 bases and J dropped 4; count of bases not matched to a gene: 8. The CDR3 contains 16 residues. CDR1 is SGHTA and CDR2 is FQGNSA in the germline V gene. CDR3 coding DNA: TGTGCCAGCAGTTCTAGACTAGCGGGGGGTGTAGAGACCCAGTACTTC. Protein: CASSSRLAGGVETQYF.

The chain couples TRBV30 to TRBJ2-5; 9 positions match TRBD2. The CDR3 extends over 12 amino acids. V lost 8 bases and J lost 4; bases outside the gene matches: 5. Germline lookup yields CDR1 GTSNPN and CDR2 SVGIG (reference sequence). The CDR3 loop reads CAGGGAGETQYF. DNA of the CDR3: TGTGCCGGCGGGGGGGCAGGAGAGACCCAGTACTTC.

CDR3 DNA sequence: TGTGCCAGCAGGGGACTGTCGCCTATTCAGCCCCAGCATTTT. Its translation: CASRGLSPIQPQHF. The chain employs TRBV2 and TRBJ1-5; D might be TRBD1 (5 bases). With 6 bases removed from V and 6 bases from J, the gap between germline ends came to 15 bases. Germline loops: CDR1 SNHLY, CDR2 FYNNEI. The CDR3 consists of 14 residues.

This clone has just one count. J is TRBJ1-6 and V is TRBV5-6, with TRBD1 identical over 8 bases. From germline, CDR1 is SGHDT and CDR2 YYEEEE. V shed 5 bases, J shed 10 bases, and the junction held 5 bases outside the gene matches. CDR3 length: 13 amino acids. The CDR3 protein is CASSQTGDSPLHF. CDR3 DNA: TGTGCCAGCAGTCAGACAGGGGACTCACCCCTCCACTTT.

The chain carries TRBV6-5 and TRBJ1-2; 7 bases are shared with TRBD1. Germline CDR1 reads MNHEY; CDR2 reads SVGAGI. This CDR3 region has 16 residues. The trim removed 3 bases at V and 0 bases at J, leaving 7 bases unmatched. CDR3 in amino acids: CASSYLTGTANYGYTF. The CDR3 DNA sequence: TGTGCCAGCAGTTATCTGACAGGGACAGCTAACTATGGCTACACCTTC.

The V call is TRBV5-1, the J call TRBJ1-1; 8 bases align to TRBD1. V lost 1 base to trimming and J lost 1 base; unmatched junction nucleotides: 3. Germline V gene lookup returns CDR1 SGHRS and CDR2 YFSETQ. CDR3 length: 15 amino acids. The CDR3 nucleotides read TGCGCCAGCAGCTTGACCGGGACAGGGAACACTGAAGCTTTCTTT. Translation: CASSLTGTGNTEAFF.

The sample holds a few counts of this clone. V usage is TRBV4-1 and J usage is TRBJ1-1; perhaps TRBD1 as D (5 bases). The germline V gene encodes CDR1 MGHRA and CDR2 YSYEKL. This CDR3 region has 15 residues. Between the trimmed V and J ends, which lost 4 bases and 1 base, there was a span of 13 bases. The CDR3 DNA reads TGCGCCAGCAGCCGAGGACACATTAAGAACACTGAAGCTTTCTTT. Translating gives CASSRGHIKNTEAFF.

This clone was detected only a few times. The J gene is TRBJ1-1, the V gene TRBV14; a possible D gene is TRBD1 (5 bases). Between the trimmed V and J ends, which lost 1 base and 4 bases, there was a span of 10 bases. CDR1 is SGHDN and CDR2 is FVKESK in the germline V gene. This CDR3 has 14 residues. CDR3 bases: TGTGCCAGCAGCCAAGTTTTTGGGGCCACTGAAGCTTTCTTT. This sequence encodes CASSQVFGATEAFF. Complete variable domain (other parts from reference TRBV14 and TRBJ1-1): EAGVTQFPSHSVIEKGQTVTLRCDPISGHDNLYWYRRVMGKEIKFLLHFVKESKQDESGMPNNRFLAERTGGTYSTLKVQPAELEDSGVYFCASSQVFGATEAFFGQGTRLTVV.

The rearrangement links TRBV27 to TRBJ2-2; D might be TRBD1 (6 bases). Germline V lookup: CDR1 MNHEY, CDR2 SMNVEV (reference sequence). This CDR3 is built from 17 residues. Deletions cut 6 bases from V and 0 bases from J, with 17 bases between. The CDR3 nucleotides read TGTGCCAGCAGAAAGACCCCATGGGACACGAACACCGGGGAGCTGTTTTTT. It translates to CASRKTPWDTNTGELFF.

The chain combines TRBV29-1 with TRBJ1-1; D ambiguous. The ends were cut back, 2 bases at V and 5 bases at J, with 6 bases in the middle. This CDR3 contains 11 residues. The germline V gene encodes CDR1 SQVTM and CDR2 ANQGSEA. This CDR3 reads CSVEPQTEAFF. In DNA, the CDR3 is TGCAGCGTTGAACCCCAAACTGAAGCTTTCTTT.